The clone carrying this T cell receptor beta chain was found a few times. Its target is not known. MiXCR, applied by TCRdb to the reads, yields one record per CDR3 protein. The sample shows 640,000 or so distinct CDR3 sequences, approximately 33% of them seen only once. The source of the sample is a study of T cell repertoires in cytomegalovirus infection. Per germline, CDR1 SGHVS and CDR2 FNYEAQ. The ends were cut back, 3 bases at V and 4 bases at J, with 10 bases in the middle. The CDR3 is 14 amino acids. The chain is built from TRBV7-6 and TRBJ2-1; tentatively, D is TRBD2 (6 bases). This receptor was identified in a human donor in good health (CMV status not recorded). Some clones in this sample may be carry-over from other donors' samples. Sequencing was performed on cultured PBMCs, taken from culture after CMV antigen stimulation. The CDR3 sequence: CASSFGGVYNEQFF. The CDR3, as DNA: TGTGCCAGCAGCTTCGGCGGGGTTTACAATGAGCAGTTCTTC.